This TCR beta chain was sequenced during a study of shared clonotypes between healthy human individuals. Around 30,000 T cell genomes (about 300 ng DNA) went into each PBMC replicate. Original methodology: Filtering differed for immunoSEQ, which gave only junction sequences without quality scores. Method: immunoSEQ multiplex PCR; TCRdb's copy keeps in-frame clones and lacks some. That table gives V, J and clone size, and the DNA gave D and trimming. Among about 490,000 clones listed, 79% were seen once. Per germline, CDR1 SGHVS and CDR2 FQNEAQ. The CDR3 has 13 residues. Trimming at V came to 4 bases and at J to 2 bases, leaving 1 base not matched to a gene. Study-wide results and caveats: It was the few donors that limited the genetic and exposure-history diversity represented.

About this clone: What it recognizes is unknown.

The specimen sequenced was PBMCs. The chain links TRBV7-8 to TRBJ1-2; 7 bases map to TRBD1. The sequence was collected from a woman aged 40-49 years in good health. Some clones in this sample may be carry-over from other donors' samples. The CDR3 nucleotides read TGTGCCAGCAGCTGGGACAGAAACTATGGCTACACCTTC. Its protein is CASSWDRNYGYTF.